Included here is one T cell receptor beta chain sequence, with context. Losses at the gene ends were 2 bases for V and 2 bases for J; bases not matched to a gene: 6. The germline gives CDR1 LNHDA, CDR2 SQIVND (reference sequence). CDR3 length equals 15 residues. This sample is part of a study of blood T cell repertoires in COVID-19. As originally analysed: It was from reference gene primer amplification that nucleated cell counts were estimated. TCRdb's table, derived via immunoSEQ multiplex PCR, lists solely in-frame clones and lacks some. D and trimming were read from the DNA, whereas the V and J calls and clone size are those reported in that table. The table records around 500,000 clones, approximately 85% of them present only once.

Sequenced material: peripheral blood. The TCR was taken from a human donor in a cohort sampled during active COVID-19. J is TRBJ2-7 and V is TRBV19; 7 positions match TRBD1. The CDR3 region has the DNA TGTGCCAGTAGTATACAGGGGGTAAGAACCTACGAGCAGTACTTC. Translation gives CASSIQGVRTYEQYF. Based on the CDR3 plus reference TRBV19 and TRBJ2-7, the full variable domain is DGGITQSPKYLFRKEGQNVTLSCEQNLNHDAMYWYRQDPGQGLRLIYYSQIVNDFQKGDIAEGYSVSREKKESFPLTVTSAQKNPTAFYLCASSIQGVRTYEQYFGPGTRLTVT.